Sequencing of this T cell receptor beta chain was carried out in a study of cytomegalovirus exposure and HLA in healthy donors. General study points: 15,000 to 20,000 TCR beta sequences were associated with HLA alleles at 0.05 false discovery rate in a later analysis.

This clone has a single count. Its antigen is currently unknown. PCR was performed using 60 Vbeta and 13 Jbeta primers. Measured with immunoSEQ multiplex PCR; TCRdb has only the in-frame clones, and not every one. The table records 81,000 or so clones, about 80% of them present only once. The CDR3 contains 14 residues. CDR1 and CDR2 from the germline V gene are SNHLY and FYNNEI. Germline trimming cut 6 bases from V and 4 bases from J; bases unmatched to any gene: 6. The sample was PBMCs. The chain carries TRBV2 and TRBJ1-2; 9 bases match TRBD1. The clonotype comes from a man aged 45-60 years in good health and CMV-seropositive. CDR3 amino acids: CASRGTGLVYGYTF. The CDR3 DNA is TGTGCCAGCAGGGGGACAGGGTTGGTCTATGGCTACACCTTC.